A single sample is the source of the 10 T cell receptor beta chains below, sequenced in a study of shared clonotypes between healthy human individuals. The naive CD8 subset, CD45RO-negative cells positively selected for CCR7, excluded terminally differentiated effector memory CD45RA+ cells. Sequencing was performed with immunoSEQ multiplex PCR; in TCRdb, only in-frame clones are kept and a portion is missing. The sample comprises about 820,000 clones, 85% to 95% of which are singletons, and less than 25% rests with the top ten. Material for sequencing was naive CD8+ T cells sorted from blood. These receptor sequences come from a man aged 25-40 years in good health.

The CDR3 sequence: CASSRSGSESGNYGYTF. The CDR3 bases are TGTGCCAGCTCACGTTCGGGATCAGAGTCGGGGAACTATGGCTACACCTTC. The chain employs TRBV18 and TRBJ1-2; no definite D call. This CDR3 is 17 amino acids long. Trimming took off 4 bases at V and 2 bases at J, with 20 bases between the two ends. Germline CDR1 reads KGHSH; CDR2 reads LQKENI.

CDR3 nucleotide sequence: TGTGCCAGCAGTCCCCGAGCCGGGACAGGGTGGAACGAGCAGTACTTC. Amino acids: CASSPRAGTGWNEQYF. This sequence joins TRBV28 and TRBJ2-7, with 9 bases identical to TRBD1. Losses at the gene ends were 5 bases for V and 5 bases for J; bases not matched to a gene: 13. Germline CDR1 and CDR2: MDHEN and SYDVKM. This CDR3 region has 16 residues.

This clone appeared a single time. The chain joins TRBV2 to TRBJ2-1; 8 nucleotides line up with TRBD2. This CDR3 is 15 amino acids long. The V gene end was trimmed by 5 bases and the J gene end by 5 bases; junction bases not matched to a gene: 8. Germline V gene lookup returns CDR1 SNHLY and CDR2 FYNNEI. The CDR3 sequence is CASSTGTSAHNEQFF. The CDR3, as DNA: TGTGCCAGCAGTACCGGGACTAGTGCACACAATGAGCAGTTCTTC.

A note on this clone: One end of the junction is discordant with germline, which a read error may explain. Other DNA sequences within the sample encode an identical CDR3. The chain couples TRBV7-7 to TRBJ2-5, with 15 positions matching TRBD2. Germline assignment: CDR1 SSHAT and CDR2 FNYEAQ (reference sequence). There are 15 residues in the CDR3. CDR3 bases: TGTGCTAGCAGCTCGGGACTAGCGGGAGGAGAGACCCAGTACTTC. This translates into CASSSGLAGGETQYF.

This clone was seen a single time. The identical CDR3 is also encoded by other nucleotide sequences in the sample. The CDR3, as DNA: TGTGCCAGCAGTTTAAACAGCTACAATGAGCAGTTCTTC. Its translation: CASSLNSYNEQFF. The V and J genes are TRBV27 and TRBJ2-1; D remains ambiguous. The CDR3 has 13 amino acids. Trimming took off 2 bases at V and 3 bases at J, with 5 bases between the two ends. The germline V gene encodes CDR1 MNHEY and CDR2 SMNVEV (reference sequence).

The chain uses TRBV2 and TRBJ1-1; D remains ambiguous. Germline values: CDR1 SNHLY, CDR2 FYNNEI. V was pared by 8 bases and J by 9 bases, with 10 bases between. The CDR3 sequence is 10 residues long. CDR3 nucleotide sequence: TGTGCCAGCGTCGGGCGGAAAGCTTTCTTT. This codes for CASVGRKAFF.

The V and J genes are TRBV7-9 and TRBJ2-7, with 7 bases lining up with TRBD1. The CDR3 has 15 amino acids. J was trimmed by 2 bases and V by 6 bases; bases with no gene match: 10. Germline V gene sequence: CDR1 SEHNR, CDR2 FQNEAQ (reference sequence). The CDR3 loop reads CASSEDRLSTYEQYF. The CDR3, as DNA: TGTGCCAGCAGTGAGGACAGGCTTAGTACCTACGAGCAGTACTTC. Based on the CDR3 plus reference TRBV7-9 and TRBJ2-7, the full variable domain is DTGVSQNPRHKITKRGQNVTFRCDPISEHNRLYWYRQTLGQGPEFLTYFQNEAQLEKSRLLSDRFSAERPKGSFSTLEIQRTEQGDSAMYLCASSEDRLSTYEQYFGPGTRLTVT.

This sequence joins TRBV9 and TRBJ2-1; 7 positions agree with TRBD2. V lost 1 base and J lost 1; bases outside the gene matches: 8. There are 17 residues in the CDR3. Germline V CDR1 and CDR2: SGDLS, YYNGEE. For the CDR3, the DNA is TGTGCCAGCAGCGTATCTCGACTAGCCCCTTCCTACAATGAGCAGTTCTTC. Amino acids: CASSVSRLAPSYNEQFF.

The chain is built from TRBV6-4 and TRBJ1-2; 7 bases agree with TRBD1. Unmatched junction bases numbered 20, after V lost 6 bases and J lost 4 bases. This CDR3 comprises 18 residues. Per the germline V gene, CDR1 is MRHNA and CDR2 is SNTAGT. This CDR3 is CASRDPRDSSRRPYGYTF. As DNA, the CDR3 is TGTGCCAGCAGGGACCCCCGGGACAGCTCGAGGAGACCCTATGGCTACACCTTC.

This chain uses TRBV5-1 with TRBJ2-2; 9 bases are shared with TRBD2. The germline gives CDR1 SGHRS, CDR2 YFSETQ. This CDR3 has 21 residues. J was trimmed by 1 base and V by 0 bases; bases with no gene match: 16. CDR3 in amino acids: CASSLALMASGKFLNTGELFF. DNA of the CDR3: TGCGCCAGCAGCTTGGCGTTGATGGCTAGCGGGAAATTTCTGAACACCGGGGAGCTGTTTTTT.